Each of the 17 T cell receptor beta chains below was sequenced from the same sample in a study of Ad26.COV2.S vaccination and SARS-CoV-2 variants. Treatment: roughly 20 received Ad26.COV2.S at low or high dose, single or two shots; about five received placebo; per-sample allocation not given. Samples analyzed were those drawn on day 63 after the first vaccine or placebo injection. Some clones are missing from TCRdb's copy, which holds only in-frame ones; the method was immunoSEQ multiplex PCR. Found here are roughly 700,000 clones, roughly 90% of them singletons; the top ten hold 1.5%. The sample consisted of peripheral blood, taken in a trial of Ad26.COV2.S vaccine versus placebo. These TCRs come from a person aged 18-60 years who received the Ad26.COV2.S COVID-19 vaccine or a placebo.

For this clone: The sample carries other DNA sequences with the same CDR3. This chain joins TRBV9 and TRBJ2-5; D not certain. V was clipped by 0 bases and J by 1 base, with 4 bases between them. Germline V gene lookup returns CDR1 SGDLS and CDR2 YYNGEE. This CDR3 spans 13 amino acids. CDR3 protein: CASSVDPQETQYF. CDR3 nucleotides: TGTGCCAGCAGCGTAGACCCCCAAGAGACCCAGTACTTC.

This sequence joins TRBV5-1 and TRBJ1-2, with TRBD1 matching 8 bases. Germline loops: CDR1 SGHRS, CDR2 YFSETQ. This CDR3 is built from 15 residues. V shed 0 bases, J shed 4 bases, and the junction held 5 bases outside the gene matches. CDR3 in DNA: TGCGCCAGCAGCTTGGAACCAGGGGGCGGCTATGGCTACACCTTC. Its protein is CASSLEPGGGYGYTF.

The J gene is TRBJ1-3, the V gene TRBV2; no firm D call. CDR1 and CDR2 (germline): SNHLY, FYNNEI. The ends were cut back, 4 bases at V and 1 base at J, with 14 bases in the middle. The CDR3 covers 16 residues. The CDR3: CASSVFEISSGNTIYF. The CDR3 DNA is TGTGCCAGCAGTGTGTTCGAGATAAGTTCTGGAAACACCATATATTTT.

The J gene is TRBJ2-5, the V gene TRBV25-1; 7 bases line up with TRBD1. V lost 4 bases, J lost 4 bases, and 6 bases stayed unmatched. The CDR3 contains 14 residues. The germline gives CDR1 MGHDK, CDR2 SYGVNS. Written as DNA, the CDR3 is TGTGCCAGCAGTGTCAACAGGGGCAGAGAGACCCAGTACTTC. This codes for CASSVNRGRETQYF.

The genes are TRBV27 and TRBJ2-1; 12 nucleotides line up with TRBD1. This CDR3 is built from 14 residues. Trimming removed 6 bases from V and 10 bases from J; junction bases left unmatched: 7. Germline V gives CDR1 MNHEY, CDR2 SMNVEV (reference sequence). The CDR3 reads CASSPGQGAREQFF. As DNA, the CDR3 is TGTGCCAGCAGCCCGGGACAGGGGGCACGGGAGCAGTTCTTC.

The chain is built from TRBV2 and TRBJ1-4; TRBD1 agrees at 7 bases. V was clipped by 1 base and J by 7 bases; unmatched bases: 3. Per germline, CDR1 SNHLY and CDR2 FYNNEI. The CDR3 has 14 amino acids. CDR3 loop: CASSEEGGPEKLFF. The CDR3 DNA reads as TGTGCCAGCAGTGAAGAAGGGGGCCCTGAAAAACTGTTTTTT.

The genes are TRBV29-1 and TRBJ2-1, with a tentative D call TRBD2 (5 bases). From germline, CDR1 is SQVTM and CDR2 ANQGSEA. CDR3 length equals 11 residues. Trimming shortened V by 7 bases and J by 6 bases, and 10 bases separated the two germline ends. The CDR3 loop reads CSAELGNEQFF. As DNA, the CDR3 is TGCAGCGCAGAACTAGGCAATGAGCAGTTCTTC.

The rearrangement uses TRBV16 and TRBJ2-7; perhaps TRBD1 as D (5 bases). Germline V CDR1 and CDR2: KGHSY, FQNENV. V was trimmed by 4 bases and J by 2 bases, leaving 9 bases between them. This CDR3 is built from 13 residues. This CDR3 reads CASSPTETYEQYF. The CDR3 DNA sequence: TGTGCCAGCAGCCCGACAGAAACCTACGAGCAGTACTTC.

The chain carries TRBV4-1 and TRBJ1-6; D gene uncertain. Trimming took 4 bases from V and 9 from J, leaving 19 bases between them. The germline gives CDR1 MGHRA, CDR2 YSYEKL. The CDR3 is 16 residues long. For the CDR3, the DNA is TGCGCCAGCAGCCCACCCTCCGGGCCGCTTTTTTCACCCCTCCACTTT. It codes for CASSPPSGPLFSPLHF.

This clone showed up just a few times. The chain recombines TRBV6-6 with TRBJ1-1; TRBD1 is a possible D gene (5 bases). Germline CDR1 is MNHNY and CDR2 is SVGAGI (reference sequence). V lost 6 bases and J 4 bases, leaving 18 bases between the germline ends. The CDR3 contains 15 residues. The CDR3 bases are TGTGCCAGCAGACCCGACAGATTTGAGTTCACTGAAGCTTTCTTT. Residues: CASRPDRFEFTEAFF.

This clone was detected only once. This chain connects TRBV19 to TRBJ2-1; 10 nucleotides agree with TRBD2. The CDR3 extends over 16 amino acids. Trimming removed 1 base from V and 8 bases from J; junction bases left unmatched: 8. Germline CDR1 LNHDA, CDR2 SQIVND (reference sequence). In DNA form, the CDR3 reads TGTGCCAGTAGTATAGTTCGAGCGGGAGGGCGATATGAGCAGTTCTTC. This encodes CASSIVRAGGRYEQFF.

The chain combines TRBV9 with TRBJ1-2, with 7 nucleotides matching TRBD1. The length of the CDR3 is 15 residues. V shed 3 bases, J shed 1 base, and the junction held 6 bases outside the gene matches. The germline CDR1 and CDR2 sequences are SGDLS and YYNGEE. Written as DNA, the CDR3 is TGTGCCAGCAGCGGAAAGGGGGCCGTTAACTATGGCTACACCTTC. Its protein is CASSGKGAVNYGYTF.

The chain couples TRBV6-5 to TRBJ1-6; D unclear. The CDR3 totals 13 residues. Germline V lookup: CDR1 MNHEY, CDR2 SVGAGI. V lost 7 bases, J lost 7 bases, and 11 bases lay in between. The CDR3: CASTYAKNSPLHF. The CDR3 region has the DNA TGTGCCAGCACCTACGCGAAGAATTCACCCCTCCACTTT.

The rearrangement joins TRBV9 to TRBJ1-2; no firm D call. The CDR3 loop spans 13 amino acids. With 0 bases removed from V and 3 bases from J, the gap between germline ends came to 6 bases. Per the germline V gene, CDR1 is SGDLS and CDR2 is YYNGEE. The CDR3 coding sequence is TGTGCCAGCAGCGTAGAGGACGACTATGGCTACACCTTC. This sequence encodes CASSVEDDYGYTF.

The V and J genes are TRBV24-1 and TRBJ2-7; TRBD1 aligns across 9 bases. The length of the CDR3 is 14 residues. J was trimmed by 6 bases and V by 2 bases; bases with no gene match: 4. The germline CDR1 and CDR2 sequences are KGHDR and SFDVKD. Here the CDR3 DNA reads TGTGCCACCAGTGATTCGGGACAGGGAGGCGAGCAGTACTTC. This translates into CATSDSGQGGEQYF.

This chain joins TRBV5-1 and TRBJ1-2, with D unclear. The CDR3 totals 16 residues. Germline CDR1 and CDR2: SGHRS and YFSETQ. The V and J ends lost 4 bases and 2 bases respectively, with 18 bases between them. The DNA of the CDR3 is TGCGCCAGCAGCAGTCGAGGACGGACTGAGAACTATGGCTACACCTTC. It specifies CASSSRGRTENYGYTF.

Comments on this clone: Other DNA sequences in the same sample also yield this CDR3. CDR3 loop: CASSLTYEQYF. As DNA, the CDR3 is TGTGCCAGCAGCTTAACGTACGAGCAGTACTTC. The chain employs TRBV7-9 and TRBJ2-7; no clear D. With 2 bases removed from V and 4 bases from J, the gap between germline ends came to 3 bases. The CDR3 spans 11 residues. Germline lookup yields CDR1 SEHNR and CDR2 FQNEAQ (reference sequence).